The 2 T cell receptor beta chains below were found in one sample sequenced in a study of blood T cells in healthy people across ages. Then a second PCR, running roughly 7 to 11 cycles, was carried out with a sample-barcoded 5' primer and a J-beta primer mix. Via MiXCR, TCRdb re-called the 5' RACE reads, giving one row per CDR3 protein. Among 650,000 to 700,000 distinct CDR3 sequences, 52% were seen once, and the ten largest hold roughly 12%. The sample was blood. These receptors were taken from an elderly woman in good health.

This clonotype occurred a few times. This chain joins TRBV24-1 and TRBJ1-2; no reliable D call. V shed 4 bases and J shed 1 base, with 9 bases lying between them. Per germline, CDR1 KGHDR and CDR2 SFDVKD. CDR3 size: 14 residues. Here the CDR3 DNA reads TGTGCCACCAGTGAGAGAGGGATTAACTATGGCTACACCTTC. Translated, it gives CATSERGINYGYTF.

This chain connects TRBV20-1 to TRBJ2-5, with D maybe TRBD2 (5 bases). This CDR3 comprises 12 residues. Per germline, CDR1 DFQATT and CDR2 SNEGSKA (reference sequence). V was pared by 5 bases and J by 2 bases, with 9 bases between. The CDR3 coding sequence is TGCAGTGCTGGAGGTTTGCAAGAGACCCAGTACTTC. Its protein product is CSAGGLQETQYF.